The present T cell receptor beta chain was sequenced within a study of blood T cells in healthy people across ages. V lost 6 bases and J lost 5; bases outside the gene matches: 8. The CDR3 is made up of 14 amino acids. Primed by a sample-barcoded 5' primer and a J-beta primer mix, a second PCR proceeded for about 7 to 11 cycles. TCRdb called the 5' RACE reads again in MiXCR, with one record for every CDR3 protein. The sample carries 1.5 million or so distinct CDR3 sequences, 35% to 45% recorded once. The chain carries TRBV12-3 or TRBV12-4 and TRBJ2-7; TRBD2 agrees at 9 bases. This TCR was sampled from a woman between 18 and 29 years old in good health. Sequenced material: blood. This CDR3 is CASSRGLALDEQYF. CDR3 coding DNA: TGTGCCAGCAGCCGTGGACTAGCGCTGGACGAGCAGTACTTC.